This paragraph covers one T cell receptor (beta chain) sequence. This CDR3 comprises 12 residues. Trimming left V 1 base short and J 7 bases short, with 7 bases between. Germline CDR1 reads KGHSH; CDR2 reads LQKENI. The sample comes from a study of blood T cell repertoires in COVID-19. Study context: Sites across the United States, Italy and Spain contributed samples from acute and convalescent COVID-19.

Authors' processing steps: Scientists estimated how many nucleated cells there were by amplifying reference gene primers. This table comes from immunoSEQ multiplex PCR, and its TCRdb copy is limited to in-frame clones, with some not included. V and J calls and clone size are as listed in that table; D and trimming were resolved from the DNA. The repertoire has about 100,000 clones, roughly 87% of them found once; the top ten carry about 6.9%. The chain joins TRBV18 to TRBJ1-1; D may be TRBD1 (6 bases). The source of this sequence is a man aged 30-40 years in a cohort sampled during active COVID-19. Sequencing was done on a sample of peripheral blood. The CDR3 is CASSPRTDEAFF. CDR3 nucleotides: TGTGCCAGCTCACCACGGACAGATGAAGCTTTCTTT.